This T cell receptor beta chain was captured in a study of shared clonotypes between healthy human individuals. All participating donors were Caucasian adults from Nashville, Tennessee. Measured with immunoSEQ multiplex PCR; TCRdb has only the in-frame clones, and not every one. The data hold 450,000 to 550,000 clones, with 70% to 80% observed a single time. The specimen was PBMCs. This receptor was obtained from a woman aged 40 to 50 in good health. Some clones in this sample may be carry-over from other donors' samples.

The CDR3 DNA follows: TGTGCCAGCAGTTCGGGGACAGGGTCAGGCGAGACCCAGTACTTC. This encodes CASSSGTGSGETQYF. The chain links TRBV28 to TRBJ2-5; 9 positions agree with TRBD1. Trimming removed 4 bases from V and 5 bases from J; junction bases left unmatched: 8. The CDR3 is 15 residues long. Germline V gene lookup returns CDR1 MDHEN and CDR2 SYDVKM.